The 11 T cell receptor beta chains reported below all come from one sample, sequenced in a study of blood T cells in healthy people across ages. Primers used in a second PCR of roughly 6 to 12 cycles were a sample-barcoded 5' primer and a J-beta primer mix. One entry per CDR3 protein results from TCRdb running MiXCR on the 5' RACE reads. The sample shows roughly 1.9 million distinct CDR3 sequences, about two fifths of them seen only once. The sequenced sample was blood. Receptors originate from a human donor in good health.

The rearrangement uses TRBV7-6 and TRBJ2-5; maybe TRBD2 (7 bases). The germline CDR1 and CDR2 sequences are SGHVS and FNYEAQ. The CDR3 is made up of 15 amino acids. Deletions cut 1 base from V and 3 bases from J, with 12 bases between. CDR3 region: CASSLVAGAKETQYF. CDR3 nucleotide sequence: TGTGCCAGCAGCTTAGTTGCGGGGGCCAAAGAGACCCAGTACTTC.

This clonotype was counted a single time. The gene calls are TRBV4-1 and TRBJ1-1, with unresolved D. Germline V gene lookup returns CDR1 MGHRA and CDR2 YSYEKL. CDR3 length: 16 residues. Trimming took off 1 base at V and 1 base at J, with 13 bases between the two ends. CDR3 coding DNA: TGCGCCAGCAGCCAAGGATGGACGCTGGAGAACACTGAAGCTTTCTTT. Protein sequence: CASSQGWTLENTEAFF.

The sample holds a few counts of this clonotype. The V and J genes are TRBV29-1 and TRBJ2-3; 8 bases are shared with TRBD1. CDR3 length: 13 amino acids. In germline, CDR1 is SQVTM, CDR2 ANQGSEA. The trim removed 7 bases at V and 1 base at J, leaving 4 bases unmatched. Here the CDR3 reads CSETTGGTDTQYF. Written as DNA, the CDR3 is TGCAGCGAAACGACAGGGGGCACAGATACGCAGTATTTT.

The chain uses TRBV3-1 and TRBJ2-3; the D is unclear. This CDR3 is built from 14 residues. V dropped 3 bases and J dropped 2 bases, with 9 bases sitting between them. Germline V gene lookup returns CDR1 LGHDT and CDR2 YNNKEL (reference sequence). CDR3 sequence: CASSHYPSTDTQYF. The CDR3 nucleotides read TGTGCCAGCAGCCACTACCCATCCACAGATACGCAGTATTTT.

V is TRBV7-2 and J is TRBJ1-5, with no clear D. V lost 5 bases, J lost 3 bases, and 11 bases lay in between. The V gene's germline CDR1 is SGHTA and CDR2 FQGNSA. The CDR3 spans 14 residues. This chain's CDR3 is CASSPYGINQPQHF. As DNA, the CDR3 is TGTGCCAGCAGCCCGTACGGGATCAATCAGCCCCAGCATTTT.

There are a few counts of this clonotype. The V gene is TRBV20-1, the J gene TRBJ2-1; D possibly corresponds to TRBD2 (7 bases). Germline-derived CDR1 and CDR2 are DFQATT and SNEGSKA (reference sequence). Trimming cost V 4 bases and J 4 bases, with 17 bases left between them. The CDR3 loop spans 15 amino acids. The CDR3: CSATSGGPGYNEQFF. The DNA for the CDR3 is TGCAGTGCTACTTCCGGGGGGCCGGGGTACAATGAGCAGTTCTTC.

V usage is TRBV9 and J usage is TRBJ1-2; tentatively, D is TRBD1 (5 bases). V lost 1 base, J lost 4 bases, and 26 bases lay in between. Germline CDR1 and CDR2: SGDLS and YYNGEE. CDR3 length: 19 amino acids. The CDR3 region has the DNA TGTGCCAGCAGCGTACACTCAAGACCCAGCAAGGAGGGGTCCTATGGCTACACCTTC. As protein: CASSVHSRPSKEGSYGYTF.

The chain employs TRBV7-2 and TRBJ1-2; D is undetermined. The CDR3 has 13 residues. Trimming removed 5 bases from V and 4 bases from J, with 11 bases in between. In germline, CDR1 is SGHTA, CDR2 FQGNSA. CDR3: CASSETGSYGYTF. The CDR3 DNA follows: TGTGCCAGCAGCGAGACGGGGAGCTATGGCTACACCTTC.

This clonotype was observed once. The rearrangement links TRBV24-1 to TRBJ1-1; 7 bases are shared with TRBD1. Trimming took 7 bases from V and 5 from J; bases not matched to a gene: 3. Germline assignment: CDR1 KGHDR and CDR2 SFDVKD. This CDR3 has 12 residues. The CDR3 reads CATRGQTTEAFF. Here the CDR3 DNA reads TGTGCCACCAGGGGACAGACGACTGAAGCTTTCTTT.

This clonotype has more than one count but fewer than ten. J is TRBJ2-7 and V is TRBV20-1; no clear D gene. Germline CDR1 and CDR2: DFQATT and SNEGSKA (reference sequence). The CDR3 has 13 residues. Between the trimmed V and J ends, which lost 0 bases and 2 bases, there was a span of 8 bases. In DNA form, the CDR3 reads TGCAGTGCTAGAGAGGGCCCCGCCTACGAGCAGTACTTC. This translates into CSAREGPAYEQYF.

This clonotype was found a few times. The chain combines TRBV5-1 with TRBJ1-6; TRBD1 aligns across 8 bases. Germline CDR1 reads SGHRS; CDR2 reads YFSETQ. There are 15 residues in the CDR3. The V gene end was trimmed by 4 bases and the J gene end by 9 bases; junction bases not matched to a gene: 9. This CDR3 is CASSATGVVGSPLHF. DNA of the CDR3: TGCGCCAGCAGCGCGACAGGGGTAGTAGGTTCACCCCTCCACTTT.